A single sample gave rise to the 18 T cell receptor beta chains below, sequenced in a study of blood T cells in healthy people across ages. The authors ran a second PCR of 7 to 11 cycles using a sample-barcoded 5' primer and a J-beta primer mix. TCRdb re-called the 5' RACE reads through MiXCR, storing one row per CDR3 protein. This table holds 920,000 or so distinct CDR3 sequences, over 35% found once. Sequencing was performed on blood. All receptors derive from a woman aged 60 to 75 in good health.

This rearrangement joins TRBV24-1 to TRBJ2-4; 11 positions agree with TRBD2. In germline, CDR1 is KGHDR, CDR2 SFDVKD. With 1 base clipped from V and 8 bases from J, the junction kept 9 bases outside the gene matches. This CDR3 is built from 17 residues. CDR3 protein: CATSDFETSGNWDIQYF. CDR3 sequence (DNA): TGTGCCACCAGTGATTTTGAGACTAGCGGGAATTGGGACATTCAGTACTTC.

As for this clonotype: A read error may account for a junction end that differs from germline. The gene calls are TRBV7-9 and TRBJ1-6; D unclear. Germline V lookup: CDR1 SEHNR, CDR2 FQNEAQ (reference sequence). This CDR3 contains 12 residues. The chain's CDR3 is CAGSEGGFSLHF. In DNA, the CDR3 is TGTGCCGGCAGCGAAGGAGGGTTTTCCCTCCACTTT.

As to this clonotype: The junction departs from germline at one end; a sequencing error may be responsible. V is TRBV6-1 and J is TRBJ1-4; D is ambiguous. The CDR3 contains 15 residues. Germline loops: CDR1 MNHNS, CDR2 SASEGT. The CDR3 DNA reads TGTGCCGGCAGTGATAGACCGCTACCAGATGAAAAACTGTTTTTT. Protein sequence: CAGSDRPLPDEKLFF.

This chain joins TRBV18 and TRBJ2-1, with 7 positions matching TRBD1. The CDR3 is 15 amino acids. From germline, CDR1 is KGHSH and CDR2 LQKENI. Trimming took 7 bases from V and 1 from J; bases not matched to a gene: 7. The CDR3 DNA follows: TGTGCCAGCTTACGACCAGGGGGATCCTACAATGAGCAGTTCTTC. It encodes CASLRPGGSYNEQFF.

The rearrangement joins TRBV9 to TRBJ2-7; 7 bases align to TRBD1. The CDR3 runs to 15 residues. V gave up 0 bases and J gave up 4 bases; unmatched junction bases: 7. Per germline, CDR1 SGDLS and CDR2 YYNGEE. CDR3 sequence reads: CASSVDSRGSYEQYF. Here the CDR3 DNA reads TGTGCCAGCAGCGTAGATTCCAGGGGGAGTTACGAGCAGTACTTC.

About this clonotype itself: A read error may be the cause here, since a much bigger clone is one base away. The J gene is TRBJ2-1, the V gene TRBV20-1, with 7 positions matching TRBD1. The CDR3 spans 11 residues. The ends lost 6 bases at V and 10 bases at J; junction bases unmatched: 6. Germline values: CDR1 DFQATT, CDR2 SNEGSKA (reference sequence). The CDR3 is CSADRVGEQFF. The CDR3 coding sequence is TGCAGTGCAGACAGGGTTGGGGAGCAGTTCTTC.

Points on this clonotype: At one boundary the junction diverges from the germline segment, which might be a read error. This chain connects TRBV4-1 to TRBJ2-3; the match to TRBD1 covers 9 bases. CDR1 and CDR2 from the germline V gene are MGHRA and YSYEKL. There are 16 residues in the CDR3. CDR3 protein: CASSQEDRGGTHTQYF. CDR3 coding DNA: TGCGCCAGCAGCCAAGAAGACAGGGGGGGCACACATACGCAGTATTTT.

The chain employs TRBV5-6 and TRBJ2-3, with TRBD1 identical over 9 bases. From germline, CDR1 is SGHDT and CDR2 YYEEEE. The CDR3 spans 14 residues. The V gene end was trimmed by 4 bases and the J gene end by 3 bases; junction bases not matched to a gene: 3. In DNA, the CDR3 is TGTGCCAGCAGCGGGGACAGGGAAACAGATACGCAGTATTTT. Translating gives CASSGDRETDTQYF.

This chain connects TRBV27 to TRBJ1-2, with a possible D match to TRBD1 (5 bases). The CDR3 sequence is 13 residues long. Germline V gene data show CDR1 as MNHEY and CDR2 as SMNVEV (reference sequence). V dropped 5 bases and J dropped 4 bases, with 11 bases sitting between them. CDR3 sequence: CASSPTGTYGYTF. The CDR3 DNA is TGTGCCAGCAGTCCAACGGGGACCTATGGCTACACCTTC.

The chain uses TRBV3-1 and TRBJ1-2, with 7 nucleotides matching TRBD1. J gave up 9 bases and V 3 bases, and 7 bases lay outside the gene matches. The CDR3 is 13 residues long. The germline gives CDR1 LGHDT, CDR2 YNNKEL (reference sequence). The chain's CDR3 is CASSQRQGLRYTF. CDR3 nucleotide sequence: TGTGCCAGCAGCCAGAGACAGGGTCTGCGCTACACCTTC.

The CDR3 loop is CASSLDGRGNYGYTF. CDR3 DNA: TGTGCCAGCAGCTTAGACGGGCGGGGGAACTATGGCTACACCTTC. This sequence joins TRBV7-6 and TRBJ1-2; possibly TRBD1 for D (5 bases). This CDR3 comprises 15 residues. V lost 1 base to trimming and J lost 2 bases, with 11 bases between them. Germline-derived CDR1 and CDR2 are SGHVS and FNYEAQ.

J is TRBJ2-7 and V is TRBV20-1; TRBD1 might be the D (6 bases). The ends were cut back, 1 base at V and 2 bases at J, with 18 bases in the middle. The CDR3 has 16 amino acids. Germline V gene sequence: CDR1 DFQATT, CDR2 SNEGSKA (reference sequence). The CDR3 DNA is TGCAGTGCTAGAGGCAACCCCCGTGGGGGCACCTACGAGCAGTACTTC. Its protein is CSARGNPRGGTYEQYF.

This chain connects TRBV24-1 to TRBJ2-1, with 12 bases aligning to TRBD2. The CDR3 loop spans 16 amino acids. The J segment lost 9 bases and the V segment lost 3 bases, leaving 8 bases of the junction unmatched. Germline V gives CDR1 KGHDR, CDR2 SFDVKD. CDR3 residues: CATSDTGLAGRSEQFF. Written as DNA, the CDR3 is TGTGCCACCAGTGATACAGGACTAGCGGGACGGAGTGAGCAGTTCTTC.

The V and J genes are TRBV7-9 and TRBJ2-3, with 7 bases identical to TRBD2. Trimming removed 8 bases from V and 9 bases from J; junction bases left unmatched: 17. Germline V CDR1 and CDR2: SEHNR, FQNEAQ (reference sequence). This CDR3 spans 15 amino acids. The chain's CDR3 is CASQARGEGRKTQYF. As DNA, the CDR3 is TGTGCCAGCCAAGCTCGGGGGGAGGGGCGGAAAACGCAGTATTTT. Based on the CDR3 plus reference TRBV7-9 and TRBJ2-3, the full variable domain is DTGVSQNPRHKITKRGQNVTFRCDPISEHNRLYWYRQTLGQGPEFLTYFQNEAQLEKSRLLSDRFSAERPKGSFSTLEIQRTEQGDSAMYLCASQARGEGRKTQYFGPGTRLTVL.

This clonotype came up a few times. The chain carries TRBV11-2 and TRBJ1-2; maybe TRBD1 (6 bases). Per germline, CDR1 SGHAT and CDR2 FQNNGV. The CDR3 spans 17 residues. The V gene lost 5 bases and the J gene lost 2 bases, with 21 bases spanning the gap. As DNA, the CDR3 is TGTGCCAGCAGCACCCTGAAGTGGGGGGCGCAGAACTATGGCTACACCTTC. As protein: CASSTLKWGAQNYGYTF.

This clonotype was observed a handful of times. The V call is TRBV20-1, the J call TRBJ2-7; D perhaps matches TRBD2 (6 bases). Germline CDR1 reads DFQATT; CDR2 reads SNEGSKA (reference sequence). CDR3 size: 13 residues. Trimming stripped 5 bases from V and 0 bases from J, with 11 bases between. CDR3 DNA sequence: TGCAGTGCTCCGCGGGGAAGCTCCTACGAGCAGTACTTC. Translation: CSAPRGSSYEQYF.

V gene TRBV24-1 combines with J gene TRBJ2-3, with 7 bases lining up with TRBD1. Germline CDR1 and CDR2: KGHDR and SFDVKD. The CDR3 contains 15 residues. V lost 7 bases, J lost 2 bases, and 8 bases stayed unmatched. The CDR3 spells CATSSRDRYTDTQYF. The CDR3 DNA is TGTGCCACCAGCAGCCGGGACAGATACACAGATACGCAGTATTTT.

The rearrangement links TRBV9 to TRBJ2-2; 8 bases align to TRBD1. Unmatched junction bases numbered 8, after V lost 6 bases and J lost 7 bases. Germline assignment: CDR1 SGDLS and CDR2 YYNGEE. The CDR3 contains 14 residues. The CDR3 region is CASTSGQGFGELFF. CDR3 bases: TGTGCCAGCACCTCCGGACAGGGCTTCGGGGAGCTGTTTTTT. The full variable domain, with the rest looked up from reference TRBV9 and TRBJ2-2, is DSGVTQTPKHLITATGQRVTLRCSPRSGDLSVYWYQQSLDQGLQFLIQYYNGEERAKGNILERFSAQQFPDLHSELNLSSLELGDSALYFCASTSGQGFGELFFGEGSRLTVL.